This entry lists 3 T cell receptor beta chains sequenced from one sample in a study of blood T cell repertoires in COVID-19. The table came from immunoSEQ multiplex PCR; TCRdb's copy has only in-frame clones and leaves some out. This sample has roughly 250,000 clones, with 84% found just once. Sequenced sample: peripheral blood. The source is a woman between 40 and 55 years old who had recovered from COVID-19.

V is TRBV11-3 and J is TRBJ2-7; D possibly corresponds to TRBD1 (5 bases). V shed 6 bases and J shed 5 bases, with 14 bases lying between them. CDR1 and CDR2 from the germline V gene are SGHNT and YENEEA. This CDR3 contains 13 residues. The CDR3: CASSVGALHEQYF. Here the CDR3 DNA reads TGTGCCAGCAGTGTTGGGGCCCTCCACGAGCAGTACTTC.

The chain employs TRBV6-2 or TRBV6-3 and TRBJ1-4; 9 nucleotides align to TRBD1. Unmatched junction bases numbered 2, after V lost 4 bases and J lost 5 bases. CDR3 length equals 14 residues. From germline, CDR1 is MNHEY and CDR2 SVGEGT. CDR3 in amino acids: CASSSDRGNEKLFF. As DNA, the CDR3 is TGTGCCAGCAGTTCCGACAGGGGGAATGAAAAACTGTTTTTT.

The CDR3 sequence is CASRGAGGSEAFF. In DNA, the CDR3 is TGTGCCAGCCGGGGGGCTGGGGGTAGTGAAGCTTTCTTT. The chain couples TRBV2 to TRBJ1-1; a weak D match, TRBD1 (6 bases). Germline loops: CDR1 SNHLY, CDR2 FYNNEI. Trimming removed 8 bases at V and 7 bases at J, with 17 bases between. The CDR3 extends over 13 amino acids. Combining the CDR3 with reference TRBV2 and TRBJ1-1 gives the whole variable domain EPEVTQTPSHQVTQMGQEVILRCVPISNHLYFYWYRQILGQKVEFLVSFYNNEISEKSEIFDDQFSVERPDGSNFTLKIRSTKLEDSAMYFCASRGAGGSEAFFGQGTRLTVV.